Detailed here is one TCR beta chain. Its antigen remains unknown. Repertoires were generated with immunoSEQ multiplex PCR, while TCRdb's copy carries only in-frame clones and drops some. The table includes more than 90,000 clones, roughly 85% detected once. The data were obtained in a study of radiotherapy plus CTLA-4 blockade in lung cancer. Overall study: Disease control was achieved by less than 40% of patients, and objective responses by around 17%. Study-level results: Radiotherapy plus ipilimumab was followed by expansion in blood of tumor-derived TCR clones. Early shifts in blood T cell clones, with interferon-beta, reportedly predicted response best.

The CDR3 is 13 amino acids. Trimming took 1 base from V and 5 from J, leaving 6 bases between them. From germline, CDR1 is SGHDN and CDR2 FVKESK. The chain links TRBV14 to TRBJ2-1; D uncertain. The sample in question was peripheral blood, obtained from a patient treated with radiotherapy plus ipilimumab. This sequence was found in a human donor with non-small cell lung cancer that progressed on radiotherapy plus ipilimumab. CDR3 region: CASSQGLDNEQFF. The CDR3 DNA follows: TGTGCCAGCAGCCAAGGACTGGACAATGAGCAGTTCTTC. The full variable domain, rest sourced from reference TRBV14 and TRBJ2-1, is EAGVTQFPSHSVIEKGQTVTLRCDPISGHDNLYWYRRVMGKEIKFLLHFVKESKQDESGMPNNRFLAERTGGTYSTLKVQPAELEDSGVYFCASSQGLDNEQFFGPGTRLTVL.